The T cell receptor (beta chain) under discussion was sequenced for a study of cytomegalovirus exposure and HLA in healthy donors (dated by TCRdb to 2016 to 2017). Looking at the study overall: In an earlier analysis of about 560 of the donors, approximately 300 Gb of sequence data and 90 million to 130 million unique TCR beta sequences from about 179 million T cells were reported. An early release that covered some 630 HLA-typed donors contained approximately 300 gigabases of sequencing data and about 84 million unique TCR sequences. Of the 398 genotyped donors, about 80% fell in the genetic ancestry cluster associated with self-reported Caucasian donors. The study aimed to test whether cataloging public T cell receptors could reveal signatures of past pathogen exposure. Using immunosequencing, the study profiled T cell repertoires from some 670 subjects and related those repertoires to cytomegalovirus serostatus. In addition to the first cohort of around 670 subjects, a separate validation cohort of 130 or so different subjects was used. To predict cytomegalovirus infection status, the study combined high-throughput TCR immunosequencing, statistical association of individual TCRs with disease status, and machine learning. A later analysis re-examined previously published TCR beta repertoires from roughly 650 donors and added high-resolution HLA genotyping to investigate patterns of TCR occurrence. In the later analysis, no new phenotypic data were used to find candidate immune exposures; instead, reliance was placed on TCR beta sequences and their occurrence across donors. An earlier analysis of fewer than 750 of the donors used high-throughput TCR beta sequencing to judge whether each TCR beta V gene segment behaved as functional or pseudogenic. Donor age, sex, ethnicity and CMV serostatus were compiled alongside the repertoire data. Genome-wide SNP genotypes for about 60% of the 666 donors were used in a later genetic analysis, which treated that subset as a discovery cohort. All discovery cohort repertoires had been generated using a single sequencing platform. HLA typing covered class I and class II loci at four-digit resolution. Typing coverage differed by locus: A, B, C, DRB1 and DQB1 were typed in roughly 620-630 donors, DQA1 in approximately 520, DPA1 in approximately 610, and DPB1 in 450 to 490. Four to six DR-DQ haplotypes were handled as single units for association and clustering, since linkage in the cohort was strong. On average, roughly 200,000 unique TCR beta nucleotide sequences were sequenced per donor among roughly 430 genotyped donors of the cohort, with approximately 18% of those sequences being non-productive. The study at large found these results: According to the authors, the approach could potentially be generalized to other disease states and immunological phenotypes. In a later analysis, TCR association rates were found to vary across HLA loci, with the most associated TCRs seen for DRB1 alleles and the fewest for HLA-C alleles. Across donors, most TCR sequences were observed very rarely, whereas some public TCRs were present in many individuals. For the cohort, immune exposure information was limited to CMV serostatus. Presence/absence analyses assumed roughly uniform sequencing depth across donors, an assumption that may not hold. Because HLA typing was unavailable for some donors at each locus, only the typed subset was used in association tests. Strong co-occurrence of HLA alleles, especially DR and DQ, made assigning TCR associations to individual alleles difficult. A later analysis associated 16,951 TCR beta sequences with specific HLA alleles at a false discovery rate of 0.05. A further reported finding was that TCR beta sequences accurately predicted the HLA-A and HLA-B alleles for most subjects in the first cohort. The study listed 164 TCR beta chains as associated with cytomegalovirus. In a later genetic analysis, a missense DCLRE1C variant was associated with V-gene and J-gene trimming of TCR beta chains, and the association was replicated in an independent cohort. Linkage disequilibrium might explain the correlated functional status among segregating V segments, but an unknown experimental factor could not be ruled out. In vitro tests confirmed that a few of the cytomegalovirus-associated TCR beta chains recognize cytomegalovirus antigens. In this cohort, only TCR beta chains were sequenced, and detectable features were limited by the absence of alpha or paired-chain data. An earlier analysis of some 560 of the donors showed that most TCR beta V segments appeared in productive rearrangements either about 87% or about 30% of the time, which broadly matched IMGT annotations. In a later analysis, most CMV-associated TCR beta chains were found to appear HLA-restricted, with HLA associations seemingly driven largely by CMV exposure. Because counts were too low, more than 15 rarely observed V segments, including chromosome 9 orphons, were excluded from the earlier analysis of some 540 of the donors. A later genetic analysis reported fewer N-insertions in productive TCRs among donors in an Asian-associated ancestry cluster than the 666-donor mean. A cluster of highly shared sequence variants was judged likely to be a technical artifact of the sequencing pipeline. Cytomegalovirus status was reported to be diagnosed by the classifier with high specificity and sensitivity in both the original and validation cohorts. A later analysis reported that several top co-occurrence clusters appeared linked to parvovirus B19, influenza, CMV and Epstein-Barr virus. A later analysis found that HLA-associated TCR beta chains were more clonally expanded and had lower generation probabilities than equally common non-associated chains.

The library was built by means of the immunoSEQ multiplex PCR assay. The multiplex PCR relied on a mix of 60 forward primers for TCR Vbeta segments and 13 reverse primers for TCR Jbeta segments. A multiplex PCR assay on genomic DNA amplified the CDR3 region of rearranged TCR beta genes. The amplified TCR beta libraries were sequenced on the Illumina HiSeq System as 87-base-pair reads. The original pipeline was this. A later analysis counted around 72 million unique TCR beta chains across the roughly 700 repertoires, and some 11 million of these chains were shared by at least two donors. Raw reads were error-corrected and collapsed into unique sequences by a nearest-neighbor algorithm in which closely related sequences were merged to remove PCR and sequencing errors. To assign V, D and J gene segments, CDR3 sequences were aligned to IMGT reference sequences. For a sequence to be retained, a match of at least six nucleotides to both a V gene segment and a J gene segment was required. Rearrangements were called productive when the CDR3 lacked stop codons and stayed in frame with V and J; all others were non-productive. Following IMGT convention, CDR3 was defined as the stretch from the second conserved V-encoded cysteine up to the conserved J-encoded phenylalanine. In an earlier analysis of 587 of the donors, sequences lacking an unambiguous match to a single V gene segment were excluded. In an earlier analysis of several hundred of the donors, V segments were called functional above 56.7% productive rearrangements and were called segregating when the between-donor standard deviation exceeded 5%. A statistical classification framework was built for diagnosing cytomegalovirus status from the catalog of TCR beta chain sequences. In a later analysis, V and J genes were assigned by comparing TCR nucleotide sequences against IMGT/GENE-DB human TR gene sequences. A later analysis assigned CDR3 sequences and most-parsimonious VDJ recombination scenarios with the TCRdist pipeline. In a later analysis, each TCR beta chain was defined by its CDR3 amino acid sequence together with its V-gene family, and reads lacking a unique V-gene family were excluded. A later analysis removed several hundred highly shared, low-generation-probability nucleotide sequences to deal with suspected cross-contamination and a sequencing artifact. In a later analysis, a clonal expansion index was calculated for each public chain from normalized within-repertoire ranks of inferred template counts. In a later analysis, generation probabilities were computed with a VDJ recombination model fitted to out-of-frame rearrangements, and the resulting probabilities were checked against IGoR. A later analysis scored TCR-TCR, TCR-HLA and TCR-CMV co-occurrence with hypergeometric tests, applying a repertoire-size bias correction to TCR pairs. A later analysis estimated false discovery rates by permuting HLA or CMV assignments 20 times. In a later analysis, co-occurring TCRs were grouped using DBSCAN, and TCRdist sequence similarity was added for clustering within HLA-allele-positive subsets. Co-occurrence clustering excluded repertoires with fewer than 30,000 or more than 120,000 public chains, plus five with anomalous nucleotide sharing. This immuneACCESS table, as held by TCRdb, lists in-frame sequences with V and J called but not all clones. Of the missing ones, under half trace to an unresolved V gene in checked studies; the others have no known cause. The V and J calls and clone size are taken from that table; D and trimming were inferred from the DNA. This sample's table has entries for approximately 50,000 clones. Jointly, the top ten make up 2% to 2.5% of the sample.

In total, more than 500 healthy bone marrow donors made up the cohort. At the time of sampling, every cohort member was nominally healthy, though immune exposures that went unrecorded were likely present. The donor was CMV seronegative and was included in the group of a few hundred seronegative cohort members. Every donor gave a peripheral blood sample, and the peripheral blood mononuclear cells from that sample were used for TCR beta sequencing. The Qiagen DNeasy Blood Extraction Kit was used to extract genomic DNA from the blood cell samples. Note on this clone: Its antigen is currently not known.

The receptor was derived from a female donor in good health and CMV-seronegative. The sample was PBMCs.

The CDR3 protein is CASSGGSGGTQETQYF. At the DNA level, the sequence is TGTGCCAGCAGCGGAGGTAGCGGGGGAACTCAAGAGACCCAGTACTTC. Here the chain combines TRBV5-4 and TRBJ2-5; 9 junctional bases match TRBD2. The CDR3 numbers 16 residues from cysteine through phenylalanine. CDR3 DNA only is kept here, 48 bases in frame from base 1. For CDR1 and CDR2, the germline V gene (reference sequence) lists SGHNT and YYREEE. V and J are trimmed by 4 bases and 2 bases, and the gene matches miss 9 bases of the junction.